This entry lists 15 T cell receptor beta chains sequenced from one sample in a study of human T cells and chemical hapten exposure. It was from unfractionated whole blood that total RNA was extracted. One entry per CDR3 protein results from TCRdb running MiXCR on the 5' RACE reads. The data contain tens of thousands of distinct CDR3 sequences, 6.5% to 8.5% of them singletons. The receptors here all came from a male donor in good health.

The sample holds many counts of this clonotype. The chain uses TRBV25-1 and TRBJ2-7; TRBD2 aligns across 7 bases. CDR3 size: 14 residues. CDR1 is MGHDK, CDR2 SYGVNS, per germline. V gave up 4 bases and J gave up 3 bases; unmatched junction bases: 6. CDR3 bases: TGTGCCAGCAGTGTTTTGGCGGGGGACTACGAGCAGTACTTC. Amino acids: CASSVLAGDYEQYF.

This rearrangement joins TRBV20-1 to TRBJ2-1; the match to TRBD1 covers 8 bases. In germline, CDR1 is DFQATT, CDR2 SNEGSKA (reference sequence). V was pared by 3 bases and J by 4 bases, with 23 bases of the junction left unmatched. There are 20 residues in the CDR3. For the CDR3, the DNA is TGCAGTGCTAGGCCAGGGGGCGACCCGGGTCCAGTAAGGCAGTACAATGAGCAGTTCTTC. Translating it yields CSARPGGDPGPVRQYNEQFF.

V gene TRBV19 combines with J gene TRBJ1-5; 8 bases agree with TRBD1. From germline, CDR1 is LNHDA and CDR2 SQIVND (reference sequence). Trimming removed 4 bases from V and 6 bases from J; junction bases left unmatched: 11. The CDR3 is 16 residues long. The CDR3 bases are TGTGCCAGTAGTACTGGACAGGGTCAACTTTTTCAGCCCCAGCATTTT. The encoded protein is CASSTGQGQLFQPQHF.

This clonotype has more than one count but fewer than ten. The chain has TRBV12-3 or TRBV12-4 and TRBJ2-5; 9 positions agree with TRBD2. Trimming took 9 bases from V and 0 from J; bases not matched to a gene: 11. The CDR3 has 16 amino acids. The CDR3 DNA reads as TGTGCCAGTGGGGCTAGCGGGGCCCCTCACCAAGAGACCCAGTACTTC. It yields the protein CASGASGAPHQETQYF.

Only a few counts were recorded for this clonotype. The chain uses TRBV11-2 and TRBJ1-1; the D gene is possibly TRBD1 (5 bases). CDR3 length: 13 residues. Germline CDR1 is SGHAT and CDR2 is FQNNGV. Trimming stripped 5 bases from V and 5 bases from J, with 12 bases between. The CDR3 region is CASSGRGITEAFF. DNA for the CDR3: TGTGCCAGCAGCGGCCGGGGCATTACTGAAGCTTTCTTT. The whole variable domain, filled in from reference TRBV11-2 and TRBJ1-1, reads EAGVAQSPRYKIIEKRQSVAFWCNPISGHATLYWYQQILGQGPKLLIQFQNNGVVDDSQLPKDRFSAERLKGVDSTLKIQPAKLEDSAVYLCASSGRGITEAFFGQGTRLTVV.

V is TRBV5-6 and J is TRBJ2-7; maybe TRBD2 (5 bases). CDR1 is SGHDT, CDR2 YYEEEE, per germline. V lost 2 bases and J lost 3, with 9 bases in between. The CDR3 is made up of 13 amino acids. CDR3 bases: TGTGCCAGCAGCTTACGGGGATTCTACGAGCAGTACTTC. This translates into CASSLRGFYEQYF.

This clonotype has only a few counts. The V call is TRBV6-5, the J call TRBJ2-1, with 7 bases fitting TRBD1. V was clipped by 7 bases and J by 7 bases; unmatched bases: 10. Germline loops: CDR1 MNHEY, CDR2 SVGAGI. The CDR3 has 14 amino acids. CDR3 region: CASTRDRVGNEQFF. In DNA, the CDR3 is TGTGCCAGCACCCGAGACAGGGTCGGGAATGAGCAGTTCTTC.

This clonotype was counted between two and nine times. The chain combines TRBV5-1 with TRBJ1-6; possible D gene TRBD1, 5 bases. V was shortened by 3 bases and J by 10 bases, with 20 bases between the two germline ends. CDR1 and CDR2 (germline): SGHRS, YFSETQ. The CDR3 is 16 amino acids. The CDR3: CASSSTSGTVWSPLHF. Written as DNA, the CDR3 is TGCGCCAGCAGCTCTACCTCCGGGACGGTTTGGTCACCCCTCCACTTT.

The V call is TRBV5-6, the J call TRBJ1-1, with 7 bases lining up with TRBD1. V trimming: 5 bases; J trimming: 6 bases; junction bases outside the gene matches: 7. Germline V gene sequence: CDR1 SGHDT, CDR2 YYEEEE. CDR3 size: 13 residues. Here the CDR3 reads CASRSQGGAEAFF. The CDR3 DNA reads as TGTGCCAGCAGGTCCCAGGGGGGAGCTGAAGCTTTCTTT.

CDR3 in amino acids: CSAINRAASGFNEQFF. The DNA for the CDR3 is TGCAGTGCTATTAACAGGGCGGCTAGCGGGTTCAATGAGCAGTTCTTC. The chain combines TRBV20-1 with TRBJ2-1, with TRBD2 matching 8 bases. Per the germline V gene, CDR1 is DFQATT and CDR2 is SNEGSKA (reference sequence). The CDR3 is 16 amino acids. The trim removed 4 bases at V and 6 bases at J, leaving 14 bases unmatched.

This clonotype was seen repeatedly, ten times or more. In nucleotides, the CDR3 is TGTGCCAGTAGTGTACTAGCGGGGGAGACCTACGAGCAGTACTTC. Translation gives CASSVLAGETYEQYF. The chain links TRBV19 to TRBJ2-7; 11 bases are shared with TRBD2. The length of the CDR3 is 15 residues. V lost 5 bases and J lost 2; bases outside the gene matches: 5. Germline CDR1 and CDR2: LNHDA and SQIVND (reference sequence).

V is TRBV7-9 and J is TRBJ2-7, with no clear D. Germline CDR1 SEHNR, CDR2 FQNEAQ (reference sequence). The V end was cut by 4 bases, the J end by 0 bases, with 16 bases between. The CDR3 runs 16 residues. In nucleotides, the CDR3 is TGTGCCAGCAGCTCACCGAATCCCCCGAACTCCTACGAGCAGTACTTC. It specifies CASSSPNPPNSYEQYF.

This clonotype was observed a few times. The chain employs TRBV27 and TRBJ2-7; 10 bases map to TRBD1. The CDR3 spans 14 residues. Germline loops: CDR1 MNHEY, CDR2 SMNVEV (reference sequence). V lost 8 bases and J lost 4; bases outside the gene matches: 8. The CDR3 DNA reads as TGTGCCAGCTCAACGGGACAGGGGCCTTACGAGCAGTACTTC. Encoded protein: CASSTGQGPYEQYF.

This chain uses TRBV12-3 or TRBV12-4 with TRBJ1-2, with D tentatively TRBD1 (6 bases). V was pared by 6 bases and J by 5 bases, with 10 bases between. The CDR3 is 12 residues long. The CDR3 sequence is CASSQGQYGYTF. CDR3 nucleotides: TGTGCCAGCAGCCAAGGACAGTATGGCTACACCTTC.

Here the CDR3 DNA reads TGTGCCAGTAGTCGGCGGGGACTTATGGACTACACCTTC. Translating it yields CASSRRGLMDYTF. This rearrangement joins TRBV19 to TRBJ1-2; a weak D match, TRBD1 (5 bases). V lost 5 bases and J 10 bases, leaving 17 bases between the germline ends. Germline-derived CDR1 and CDR2 are LNHDA and SQIVND (reference sequence). The CDR3 has 13 amino acids.